The 6 T cell receptor beta chains in this list originate from one sample, sequenced in a study of radiation and T cells in renal cell carcinoma. Noted time point: blood 4 weeks post-SBRT, at nephrectomy. Documented treatment: 15 Gy SBRT to primary tumor, nephrectomy 4 weeks later. The assay was immunoSEQ multiplex PCR, and TCRdb's table has in-frame clones only and misses some. The sample consists of approximately 90,000 clones, about 82% of them appearing once. The specimen was blood, collected from a patient whose treatment included radiotherapy and nephrectomy. The receptors derive from a man in his fifties with renal cell carcinoma.

J is TRBJ2-3 and V is TRBV9; D may be TRBD2 (5 bases). CDR3 length equals 15 residues. Germline CDR1 and CDR2: SGDLS and YYNGEE. V was clipped by 4 bases and J by 2 bases, with 14 bases between them. The CDR3, as DNA: TGTGCCAGCAGCCCGGGGTTAGGGATCACAGATACGCAGTATTTT. Its translation: CASSPGLGITDTQYF.

The chain joins TRBV5-4 to TRBJ2-7; TRBD1 matches 7 bases. The germline CDR1 and CDR2 sequences are SGHNT and YYREEE (reference sequence). Losses at the gene ends were 4 bases for V and 2 bases for J; bases not matched to a gene: 3. The CDR3 contains 13 residues. The CDR3 coding sequence is TGTGCCAGCAGCCGGGACAGTACCTACGAGCAGTACTTC. It yields the protein CASSRDSTYEQYF.

The chain combines TRBV5-6 with TRBJ2-3; 8 nucleotides line up with TRBD2. Germline assignment: CDR1 SGHDT and CDR2 YYEEEE. The CDR3 sequence is 15 residues long. The J segment lost 2 bases and the V segment lost 1 base, leaving 3 bases of the junction unmatched. In DNA, the CDR3 is TGTGCCAGCAGCTTGACGGGGGGGATCACAGATACGCAGTATTTT. This encodes CASSLTGGITDTQYF.

A few counts support this clone. This rearrangement joins TRBV28 to TRBJ1-1; 7 bases align to TRBD1. CDR1 MDHEN and CDR2 SYDVKM come from the germline V gene. This CDR3 region has 14 residues. The junction had 7 bases not matched to a gene; V was cut back by 6 bases and J by 3 bases. CDR3 DNA: TGTGCCAGCAGAAAGGCAACAGGGGACACTGAAGCTTTCTTT. Its translation: CASRKATGDTEAFF.

The chain recombines TRBV4-3 with TRBJ2-3; TRBD2 aligns across 10 bases. The germline gives CDR1 LGHNA, CDR2 YSLEER. The CDR3 contains 16 residues. Losses at the gene ends were 0 bases for V and 11 bases for J; bases not matched to a gene: 11. The CDR3 DNA reads TGCGCCAGCAGCCAAGATCGGGCTAGCGGGGGAGAAGGGCAGTATTTT. This encodes CASSQDRASGGEGQYF.

As regards this clone: One end of the junction does not line up with germline, which may come from a read error. This chain uses TRBV11-3 with TRBJ1-2; tentatively, D is TRBD1 (6 bases). The CDR3 loop spans 18 amino acids. CDR1 is SGHNT, CDR2 YENEEA, per germline. The CDR3 DNA reads TGTGCCAGCACCTTAGGGGGGCTCGGGGCAACTAACAACTATGGCTACACCTTC. It specifies CASTLGGLGATNNYGYTF.